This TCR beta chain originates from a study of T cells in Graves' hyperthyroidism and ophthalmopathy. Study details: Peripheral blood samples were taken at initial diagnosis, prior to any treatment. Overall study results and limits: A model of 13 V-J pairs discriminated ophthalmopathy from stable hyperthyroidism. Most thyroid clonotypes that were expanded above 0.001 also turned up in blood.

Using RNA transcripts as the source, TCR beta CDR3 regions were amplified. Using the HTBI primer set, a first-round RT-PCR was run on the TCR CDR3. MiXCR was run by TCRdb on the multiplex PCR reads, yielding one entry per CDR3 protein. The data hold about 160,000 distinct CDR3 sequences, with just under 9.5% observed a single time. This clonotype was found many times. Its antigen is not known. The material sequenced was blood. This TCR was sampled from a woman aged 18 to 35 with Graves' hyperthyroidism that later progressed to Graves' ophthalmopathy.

The CDR3 bases are TGCAGTGCTAGAGTACTAGCGGGGGTCCAAGAGACCCAGTACTTC. It translates to CSARVLAGVQETQYF. The chain carries TRBV20-1 and TRBJ2-5; 11 positions agree with TRBD2. CDR1 is DFQATT and CDR2 is SNEGSKA in the germline V gene (reference sequence). The ends lost 1 base at V and 1 base at J; junction bases unmatched: 2. This CDR3 is 15 amino acids long.